The 20 T cell receptor beta chains below come from one sample, sequenced in a study of long-term antiretroviral therapy in people with HIV. Run at survey level, the immunoSEQ assay was version v3.0. Assay: immunoSEQ multiplex PCR; the TCRdb copy retains only in-frame clones and omits some. The sample shows some 35,000 clones, over 75% of them seen only once. Sequenced here: unsorted PBMCs, sampled 0.6 years after starting antiretroviral therapy. The receptors stem from a man aged 18-30 years with HIV.

The rearrangement joins TRBV4-2 to TRBJ2-7, with D maybe TRBD1 (7 bases). CDR1 is LGHNA, CDR2 YNFKEQ, per germline. The V end was cut by 2 bases, the J end by 3 bases, with 20 bases between. The CDR3 extends over 17 amino acids. The CDR3 DNA follows: TGTGCCAGCAGCCAAACCCGGGGGCAGGGGGATTTCTACGAGCAGTACTTC. This codes for CASSQTRGQGDFYEQYF.

V is TRBV9 and J is TRBJ1-1; D gene uncertain. V shed 0 bases and J shed 3 bases, with 15 bases lying between them. This CDR3 region has 16 residues. Per germline, CDR1 SGDLS and CDR2 YYNGEE. CDR3 in DNA: TGTGCCAGCAGCGTAGATGGGAACCTGTGGGACACTGAAGCTTTCTTT. It encodes CASSVDGNLWDTEAFF.

This chain uses TRBV6-5 with TRBJ1-5, with D maybe TRBD1 (6 bases). CDR3 size: 14 residues. The germline V gene encodes CDR1 MNHEY and CDR2 SVGAGI. V was pared by 5 bases and J by 7 bases, with 15 bases between. The DNA for the CDR3 is TGTGCCAGCAGTCGAACAGGGAATGAGCAGCCCCAGCATTTT. This encodes CASSRTGNEQPQHF.

The chain links TRBV6-5 to TRBJ1-1; D is undetermined. V shed 4 bases and J shed 4 bases, with 16 bases lying between them. This CDR3 has 15 amino acids. Germline CDR1 is MNHEY and CDR2 is SVGAGI. Written as DNA, the CDR3 is TGTGCCAGCAGTTCACCGACGGGCATTGGCACTGAAGCTTTCTTT. Translation gives CASSSPTGIGTEAFF.

The gene calls are TRBV11-2 and TRBJ2-1, with TRBD2 matching 14 bases. The CDR3 length is 17 residues. V dropped 1 base and J dropped 7; count of bases not matched to a gene: 6. Germline V gene data show CDR1 as SGHAT and CDR2 as FQNNGV. CDR3 bases: TGTGCCAGCAGCTTAGTGACTAGCGGGAGGGTTAAGAATGAGCAGTTCTTC. Translated: CASSLVTSGRVKNEQFF.

V gene TRBV7-9 combines with J gene TRBJ2-7, with a weak D call TRBD1 (5 bases). The CDR3 is 14 amino acids. With 0 bases removed from V and 7 bases from J, the gap between germline ends came to 13 bases. Per germline, CDR1 SEHNR and CDR2 FQNEAQ (reference sequence). This CDR3 reads CASSLAGHPYEQYF. In DNA, the CDR3 is TGTGCCAGCAGCTTAGCAGGACACCCATATGAGCAGTACTTC.

This clone was observed a few times. The chain carries TRBV19 and TRBJ1-3; D remains ambiguous. Germline assignment: CDR1 LNHDA and CDR2 SQIVND (reference sequence). V was clipped by 4 bases and J by 0 bases, with 4 bases between them. This CDR3 contains 13 residues. As DNA, the CDR3 is TGTGCCAGTAGTAGAGGCTCTGGAAACACCATATATTTT. Translation gives CASSRGSGNTIYF.

This chain joins TRBV28 and TRBJ2-7; D remains unclear. The V gene's germline CDR1 is MDHEN and CDR2 SYDVKM. V lost 4 bases and J 4 bases, leaving 20 bases between the germline ends. The CDR3 consists of 16 residues. CDR3 bases: TGTGCCAGCAGTTCCGAAAGACAACGGCCGGTATACGAGCAGTACTTC. Its translation: CASSSERQRPVYEQYF.

The chain couples TRBV6-5 to TRBJ2-7, with 8 bases that match TRBD1. J gave up 3 bases and V 5 bases, and 9 bases lay outside the gene matches. CDR1 is MNHEY, CDR2 SVGAGI, per germline. This CDR3 region has 15 residues. The CDR3 DNA reads as TGTGCCAGCAGTAGGGACAGGTCGGCACTCTACGAGCAGTACTTC. This sequence encodes CASSRDRSALYEQYF.

This chain connects TRBV5-6 to TRBJ2-7; D remains unclear. This CDR3 has 13 amino acids. With 1 base removed from V and 0 bases from J, the gap between germline ends came to 5 bases. Germline loops: CDR1 SGHDT, CDR2 YYEEEE. DNA of the CDR3: TGTGCCAGCAGCTTGCCTAGCTCCTACGAGCAGTACTTC. Encoded protein: CASSLPSSYEQYF.

This clone was recorded once. The CDR3 loop is CASRYYQGRAYEQYF. The CDR3 region has the DNA TGTGCCAGCAGATACTACCAAGGAAGGGCATACGAGCAGTACTTC. V and J are TRBV27 and TRBJ2-7, with D hard to call. The CDR3 loop spans 15 amino acids. Germline V gene sequence: CDR1 MNHEY, CDR2 SMNVEV (reference sequence). Trimming left V 6 bases short and J 4 bases short, with 19 bases between.

This chain links TRBV7-9 with TRBJ2-5; 7 bases line up with TRBD2. CDR3 length equals 13 residues. The V gene's germline CDR1 is SEHNR and CDR2 FQNEAQ (reference sequence). Germline trimming cut 4 bases from V and 5 bases from J; bases unmatched to any gene: 4. The CDR3 protein is CASSSGTKETQYF. The CDR3 DNA sequence: TGTGCCAGCAGCTCCGGGACTAAGGAGACCCAGTACTTC.

V gene TRBV7-2 combines with J gene TRBJ2-1, with 8 nucleotides matching TRBD2. With V trimmed by 5 bases and J by 9 bases, 15 bases remained unmatched. The CDR3 has 16 residues. The germline CDR1 and CDR2 sequences are SGHTA and FQGNSA. The CDR3: CASSASTSGGGFEQFF. The CDR3 DNA is TGTGCCAGCAGCGCCTCCACTAGCGGAGGGGGATTTGAGCAGTTCTTC.

This clone was recorded a few times. The gene calls are TRBV6-5 and TRBJ1-2; TRBD1 might be the D (6 bases). This CDR3 is built from 15 residues. The germline CDR1 and CDR2 sequences are MNHEY and SVGAGI. The V gene lost 1 base and the J gene lost 2 bases, with 11 bases spanning the gap. The CDR3 bases are TGTGCCAGCAGTTACTTGACAGGACCGAACTATGGCTACACCTTC. Translated: CASSYLTGPNYGYTF.

CDR3 in amino acids: CASNQGWQAFF. The CDR3 nucleotides read TGTGCCAGCAACCAGGGGTGGCAAGCTTTCTTT. The V call is TRBV28, the J call TRBJ1-1; the D gene is possibly TRBD1 (6 bases). This CDR3 has 11 residues. Germline-derived CDR1 and CDR2 are MDHEN and SYDVKM. The V and J ends lost 7 bases and 9 bases respectively, with 12 bases between them.

The chain combines TRBV27 with TRBJ2-6, with 11 bases lining up with TRBD2. The germline V gene has CDR1 MNHEY and CDR2 SMNVEV (reference sequence). The CDR3 is 19 residues long. V was pared by 4 bases and J by 3 bases, with 11 bases of the junction left unmatched. The CDR3 loop reads CASSSGTSGHYGGANVLTF. CDR3 DNA sequence: TGTGCCAGCAGTTCGGGGACTAGCGGTCATTACGGTGGGGCCAACGTCCTGACTTTC. The entire variable domain, with the rest obtained from reference TRBV27 and TRBJ2-6, is as follows: EAQVTQNPRYLITVTGKKLTVTCSQNMNHEYMSWYRQDPGLGLRQIYYSMNVEVTDKGDVPEGYKVSRKEKRNFPLILESPSPNQTSLYFCASSSGTSGHYGGANVLTFGAGSRLTVL.

V gene TRBV18 combines with J gene TRBJ2-7; D may correspond to TRBD1 or TRBD2 (5 bases each). In germline, CDR1 is KGHSH, CDR2 LQKENI. The CDR3 spans 15 residues. Trimming stripped 3 bases from V and 5 bases from J, with 17 bases between. The CDR3 DNA follows: TGTGCCAGCTCACCGTCGGGGCGGGCGATCGACGAGCAGTACTTC. Protein sequence: CASSPSGRAIDEQYF.

This chain joins TRBV19 and TRBJ2-1; 11 bases are a match to TRBD2. Trimming cost V 5 bases and J 3 bases; bases outside gene matches: 3. Germline CDR1 is LNHDA and CDR2 is SQIVND (reference sequence). This CDR3 is built from 15 residues. In DNA form, the CDR3 reads TGTGCCAGTAGTCCTCTAGCGGGAGGCTACAATGAGCAGTTCTTC. It yields the protein CASSPLAGGYNEQFF.

In its sample, this clone was seen once. This chain connects TRBV28 to TRBJ2-2; 11 nucleotides agree with TRBD2. This CDR3 has 15 amino acids. Germline V gives CDR1 MDHEN, CDR2 SYDVKM. V shed 4 bases, J shed 7 bases, and the junction held 5 bases outside the gene matches. The CDR3 region has the DNA TGTGCCAGCAGTTCACTAGCGGGAGAGGGCGGGGAGCTGTTTTTT. Residues: CASSSLAGEGGELFF.

This rearrangement joins TRBV7-9 to TRBJ2-2; D might be TRBD2 (5 bases). With 10 bases removed from V and 2 bases from J, the gap between germline ends came to 8 bases. Germline lookup yields CDR1 SEHNR and CDR2 FQNEAQ (reference sequence). The length of the CDR3 is 12 residues. CDR3 in amino acids: CAITGNTGELFF. The CDR3 region has the DNA TGTGCCATAACGGGAAACACCGGGGAGCTGTTTTTT.